The clone carrying this TCR beta chain was counted a few times. Its antigen is undetermined. Germline V gene lookup returns CDR1 SGHVS and CDR2 FNYEAQ. J lost 1 base, V lost 4 bases, and 9 bases had no gene match. The CDR3 has 16 residues. Tregs were sorted as CD4+CD25+CD127-/low cells. A single record per CDR3 protein comes from TCRdb applying MiXCR to the 5' RACE reads. The sample holds about 4,900 distinct CDR3 sequences, about 69% seen once. Whole-study findings and limits: Tumor memory CD4+ T cell TCR gene usage was found to cluster with blood and lymph node memory CD4+ cells and with lymph node naive CD4+ cells. Tumor Treg TCRs overlapped most with tumor naive CD4+ cells.

This TCR was sampled from a female donor with breast cancer. This chain connects TRBV7-6 to TRBJ2-7, with 8 bases matching TRBD2. The specimen sequenced was Tregs sorted from blood. The CDR3 DNA follows: TGTGCCAGCAGCTATATACCAGCGGGAGCGTCCTACGAGCAGTACTTC. Amino acid sequence: CASSYIPAGASYEQYF.